This TCR beta chain was found in a study of T cells in narcolepsy. At the level of the study: Donors had narcolepsy type 1 or type 2, or were healthy controls.

The CDR3 sequence is 14 residues long. Germline trimming cut 7 bases from V and 2 bases from J; bases unmatched to any gene: 5. Germline CDR1 is MNHNS and CDR2 is SASEGT. Some clones are missing from TCRdb's copy, which holds only in-frame ones; the method was immunoSEQ multiplex PCR. Of about 27,000 clones in the sample, roughly nine tenths are singletons; the top ten hold 0.9% to 1.2%. V gene TRBV6-1 combines with J gene TRBJ2-5, with TRBD1 matching over 9 bases. The clonotype comes from a human donor with narcolepsy. Sequencing was carried out using CD45RA- memory CD4+ T cells from PBMCs. This chain's CDR3 is CASKGTGIQETQYF. The CDR3 nucleotides are TGTGCCAGCAAAGGGACAGGGATACAAGAGACCCAGTACTTC.